A selection of T cell receptor beta chains follows, all from one sample in a study of blood T cell repertoires in COVID-19. Assay used: immunoSEQ multiplex PCR; TCRdb lists only in-frame clones, some missing. This table holds approximately 28,000 clones, about 90% found once. Sequencing was done on a sample of peripheral blood. The receptors come from a human donor in a cohort sampled during active COVID-19. CDR3s include the opening cysteine and the closing phenylalanine or tryptophan. The D gene is left open where the match is weak. Size tells how often a clone was seen (once, few, many) or the class of an expanded clone, and some rows leave it out.

cdr3_aa	cdr3_nt	v_call	j_call	d_call	clone_size
CASSPISPSRETQYF	TGTGCCAGCAGCCCCATTTCCCCAAGTCGGGAGACCCAGTACTTC	TRBV7-2	TRBJ2-5	.	.
CASMNRGARGYTF	TGTGCCAGCATGAACAGGGGTGCTAGGGGCTACACCTTC	TRBV28	TRBJ1-2	TRBD1	few
CASRPDRKGGYTF	TGTGCCAGCAGACCCGACAGGAAAGGTGGCTACACCTTC	TRBV2	TRBJ1-2	.	.
CAIGSGAFDTQYF	TGTGCCATCGGTTCAGGGGCGTTCGATACGCAGTATTTT	TRBV10-3	TRBJ2-3	.	.
CASSTPTMDYGYTF	TGCGCCAGCAGCACCCCTACTATGGACTATGGCTACACCTTC	TRBV5-1	TRBJ1-2	.	.
CASSQTGQGANYGYTF	TGTGCCAGCAGCCAAACTGGACAGGGGGCGAACTATGGCTACACCTTC	TRBV14	TRBJ1-2	TRBD1	.
CASSARGRLAPNLHNEQFF	TGTGCCAGCAGTGCACGGGGGAGACTAGCCCCTAATTTACACAATGAGCAGTTCTTC	TRBV6-1	TRBJ2-1	TRBD2	.
CASSPGQGKYNEQFF	TGCGCCAGCAGCCCGGGACAGGGGAAGTACAATGAGCAGTTCTTC	TRBV5-1	TRBJ2-1	TRBD1	.
CASSEGALDEQFF	TGTGCCAGCAGCGAGGGGGCGCTTGATGAGCAGTTCTTC	TRBV9	TRBJ2-1	TRBD1	.
CATSRVQGKQYF	TGTGCCACCAGCAGAGTGCAGGGTAAGCAGTACTTC	TRBV15	TRBJ2-7	.	.
CASSSGQGLADTQYF	TGTGCCAGCAGTTCGGGACAGGGGCTGGCAGATACGCAGTATTTT	TRBV6-6	TRBJ2-3	TRBD1	.
CASSPQGAGGAFF	TGTGCCAGCAGTCCCCAGGGGGCAGGCGGGGCTTTCTTT	TRBV12-3/TRBV12-4	TRBJ1-1	TRBD1	once
CASSLPQSYNEQFF	TGCGCCAGCAGCTTGCCCCAATCCTACAATGAGCAGTTCTTC	TRBV5-1	TRBJ2-1	.	.
CASSIGTGALEQYF	TGTGCCAGTAGTATAGGGACAGGGGCCCTCGAGCAGTACTTC	TRBV19	TRBJ2-7	TRBD1	.
CASSVQGRNQPQHF	TGTGCCAGCAGCGTACAGGGGAGGAATCAGCCCCAGCATTTT	TRBV13	TRBJ1-5	TRBD1	once
CASSLVGAAGETQYF	TGCGCCAGCAGCTTGGTGGGTGCGGCGGGAGAGACCCAGTACTTC	TRBV5-1	TRBJ2-5	.	.
CASSQRQGGGYTF	TGTGCCAGCAGCCAAAGGCAGGGTGGGGGCTACACCTTC	TRBV3-1/TRBV3-2	TRBJ1-2	.	.
CASNSRGASTDTQYF	TGTGCCAGTAATTCGCGGGGGGCGAGCACAGATACGCAGTATTTT	TRBV19	TRBJ2-3	TRBD2	.
CAPPVQGSTDTQYF	TGTGCTCCACCGGTTCAGGGGAGCACAGATACGCAGTATTTT	TRBV6-5	TRBJ2-3	.	.
CASSPPGLAGGSYNEQFF	TGTGCCAGCTCACCCCCGGGACTAGCGGGGGGTTCCTACAATGAGCAGTTCTTC	TRBV18	TRBJ2-1	TRBD2	.
CASSLDRVWYF	TGTGCCAGCAGCCTAGACAGGGTCTGGTACTTC	TRBV3-1/TRBV3-2	TRBJ2-5	TRBD1	.
CASKMTPGHRSRQPQHF	TGTGCCAGCAAGATGACTCCGGGACACAGATCACGGCAGCCCCAGCATTTT	TRBV6-4	TRBJ1-5	.	.
CASSWLRPGAGNTIYF	TGTGCCAGCAGCTGGCTAAGGCCGGGAGCTGGAAACACCATATATTTT	TRBV11-2	TRBJ1-3	.	few
CASSQSWAAGQFF	TGCGCCAGCAGCCAATCTTGGGCTGCGGGGCAGTTCTTC	TRBV4-1	TRBJ2-1	.	.
CARSLGGPVVYNSPLHF	TGTGCCAGAAGCTTGGGGGGGCCCGTGGTCTATAATTCACCCCTCCACTTT	TRBV5-3	TRBJ1-6	.	.
CASSSGTGHFSYEQYF	TGCGCCAGCAGCTCGGGGACAGGGCATTTCTCCTACGAGCAGTACTTC	TRBV5-1	TRBJ2-7	TRBD1	few
CASSPGQYNEQFF	TGCGCCAGCAGCCCGGGACAATACAATGAGCAGTTCTTC	TRBV4-1	TRBJ2-1	.	.
CARDRGTANTGELFF	TGTGCCAGAGATCGGGGGACGGCGAACACCGGGGAGCTGTTTTTT	TRBV2	TRBJ2-2	.	once
CASSPNRGNQQFF	TGTGCCAGCAGCCCAAATCGGGGGAATCAGCAGTTCTTC	TRBV3-1/TRBV3-2	TRBJ2-1	.	.
CASSSDRVIDTQYF	TGTGCCAGCAGTTCCGACAGGGTAATAGATACGCAGTATTTT	TRBV5-5	TRBJ2-3	TRBD1	.
CASSLWDRGSYEQYF	TGTGCCAGCAGCTTGTGGGACAGGGGCTCCTACGAGCAGTACTTC	TRBV5-4	TRBJ2-7	TRBD1	.
CASRLAGKETQYF	TGCGCCAGCAGGCTAGCGGGAAAAGAGACCCAGTACTTC	TRBV5-1	TRBJ2-5	TRBD2	few
CASSLPRDRVGSPLHF	TGTGCCAGCAGCCTCCCCCGGGACAGGGTAGGCTCACCCCTCCACTTT	TRBV6-6	TRBJ1-6	TRBD1	.
CASSPDPTSGNNEQFF	TGCGCCAGCAGCCCGGATCCTACTAGCGGTAACAATGAGCAGTTCTTC	TRBV5-1	TRBJ2-1	TRBD2	.
CASSLDRSSYNSPLHF	TGTGCCAGCAGCCTGGACAGGAGCTCCTATAATTCACCCCTCCACTTT	TRBV2	TRBJ1-6	TRBD1	.
CASREGTGGSVYGYTF	TGTGCCAGCAGGGAAGGGACAGGGGGCTCGGTCTATGGCTACACCTTC	TRBV6-1	TRBJ1-2	TRBD1	.
CASRWTGVGGEKLFF	TGTGCCAGCAGGTGGACAGGGGTTGGCGGTGAAAAACTGTTTTTT	TRBV28	TRBJ1-4	TRBD1	.
CATSNPGQSIYEQYF	TGTGCCACCTCCAATCCGGGACAGTCGATTTACGAGCAGTACTTC	TRBV25-1	TRBJ2-7	TRBD1	.
CASSNQGGYGYTF	TGTGCCAGTAGTAACCAGGGGGGCTATGGCTACACCTTC	TRBV19	TRBJ1-2	TRBD1	once
CASSFEQGFGPQHF	TGTGCCAGCAGCTTCGAACAGGGGTTTGGGCCCCAGCATTTT	TRBV7-9	TRBJ1-5	TRBD1	once
CASSIGLRTDTQYF	TGTGCCAGTAGTATAGGGCTGCGCACAGATACGCAGTATTTT	TRBV19	TRBJ2-3	.	.
CATSDASGGAPYNEQFF	TGTGCCACCAGTGATGCTAGCGGGGGGGCTCCCTACAATGAGCAGTTCTTC	TRBV24-1	TRBJ2-1	TRBD2	once
CASSQGASPSTDTQYF	TGTGCCAGCAGCCAAGGGGCTAGCCCGAGTACAGATACGCAGTATTTT	TRBV4-2	TRBJ2-3	.	.
CASSFVRGGRDNSPLHF	TGCGCCAGCAGTTTTGTCCGCGGGGGCAGGGATAATTCACCCCTCCACTTT	TRBV4-1	TRBJ1-6	.	.
CASSSYNEQFF	TGTGCCAGCAGCTCTTACAATGAGCAGTTCTTC	TRBV5-5	TRBJ2-1	.	.
CASSLGVRESSGNTIYF	TGCGCCAGCAGCTTGGGGGTCAGGGAAAGCTCTGGAAACACCATATATTTT	TRBV5-1	TRBJ1-3	.	.
CASSDSGNTIYF	TGTGCCAGTTCAGACTCTGGAAACACCATATATTTT	TRBV19	TRBJ1-3	.	once
CASSLSGNTIYF	TGTGCCAGCAGCTTATCAGGAAACACCATATATTTT	TRBV7-6	TRBJ1-3	.	.